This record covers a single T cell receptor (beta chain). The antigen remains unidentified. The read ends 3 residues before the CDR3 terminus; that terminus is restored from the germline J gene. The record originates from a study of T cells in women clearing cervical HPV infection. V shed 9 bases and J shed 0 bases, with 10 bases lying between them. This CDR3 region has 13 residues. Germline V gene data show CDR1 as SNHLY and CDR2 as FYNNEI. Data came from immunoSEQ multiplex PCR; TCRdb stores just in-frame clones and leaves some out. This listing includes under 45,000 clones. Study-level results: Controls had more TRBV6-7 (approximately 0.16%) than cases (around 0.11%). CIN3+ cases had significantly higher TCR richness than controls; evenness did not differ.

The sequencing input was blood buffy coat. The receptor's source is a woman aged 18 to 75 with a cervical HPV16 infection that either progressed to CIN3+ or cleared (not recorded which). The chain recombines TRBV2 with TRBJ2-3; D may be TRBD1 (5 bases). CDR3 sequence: CARGAASTDTQYF. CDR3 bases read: TGTGCCAGAGGGGCCGCTAGCACAGATACG.